This T cell receptor beta chain derives from a study of T cell repertoires in cytomegalovirus infection. TCRdb analysed the reads with MiXCR anew, one entry per CDR3 protein. The sample records 350,000 to 400,000 distinct CDR3 sequences, just under 35% being singletons. Germline lookup yields CDR1 MDHEN and CDR2 SYDVKM. With 7 bases removed from V and 2 bases from J, the gap between germline ends came to 9 bases. The CDR3 consists of 13 residues. This clonotype came up a few times. Its antigen is not known. The source is a human donor in good health (CMV status not recorded). Some clones in this sample may be carry-over from other donors' samples. This material consisted of cultured PBMCs, taken from culture after CMV antigen stimulation. The chain recombines TRBV28 with TRBJ1-5, with a weak D call TRBD1 (5 bases). The CDR3 here is CASNRKGNQPQHF. CDR3 nucleotides: TGTGCCAGCAACAGGAAGGGCAATCAGCCCCAGCATTTT.